One T cell receptor beta chain is described in this entry. This record comes from a study of blood T cell repertoires in COVID-19. Study in general: Donors in the United States, Italy and Spain gave samples during acute or convalescent COVID-19. T cells, B-cell-depleted T cells, or PBMCs supplied cDNA or gDNA.

Source study methods: Reference gene primer amplification in the assay estimated nucleated cell counts. Profiled with immunoSEQ multiplex PCR; TCRdb holds only in-frame clones, not every one. V and J calls and clone size are copied from that table; D and trimming were computed from the DNA. Of about 120,000 clones in the sample, 90% are singletons; the top ten hold 1.5% to 2%. Sequences were obtained from peripheral blood. The clonotype was recovered from a human donor with active COVID-19. The donor label of this sample is uncertain.

CDR3 DNA: TGTGCCAGCAGCCCACAGGGATATGGCACCGGGGAGCTGTTTTTT. This translates into CASSPQGYGTGELFF. This chain links TRBV7-9 with TRBJ2-2, with D perhaps TRBD1 (6 bases). This CDR3 is built from 15 residues. V lost 5 bases, J lost 4 bases, and 14 bases lay in between. The germline gives CDR1 SEHNR, CDR2 FQNEAQ (reference sequence).